These 22 T cell receptor beta chains were all obtained from the same sample, sequenced in a study of blood T cell repertoires in COVID-19. Sequencing was performed with immunoSEQ multiplex PCR; in TCRdb, only in-frame clones are kept and a portion is missing. Of 150,000 to 200,000 clones in the sample, around four fifths were seen once. The sample taken for sequencing was peripheral blood. These receptors originate from an elderly woman with active or convalescent COVID-19.

The chain uses TRBV6-5 and TRBJ2-3; D is possibly TRBD2 (6 bases). Trimming removed 0 bases at V and 8 bases at J, with 9 bases between. The CDR3 is 13 amino acids. Looked up from germline, CDR1 is MNHEY and CDR2 is SVGAGI. Written as DNA, the CDR3 is TGTGCCAGCAGTTACTCGACCGGGGGTACGCAGTATTTT. Protein product: CASSYSTGGTQYF.

The table lists this clone with a count of one. The V and J genes are TRBV6-1 and TRBJ2-5; 7 nucleotides agree with TRBD2. V was pared by 1 base and J by 1 base, with 3 bases of the junction left unmatched. The V gene's germline CDR1 is MNHNS and CDR2 SASEGT. This CDR3 is 15 amino acids long. In nucleotides, the CDR3 is TGTGCCAGCAGTGAAGGGGGAGGGGTCCAAGAGACCCAGTACTTC. This codes for CASSEGGGVQETQYF.

The genes are TRBV19 and TRBJ2-5; 8 positions agree with TRBD1. The CDR3 has 12 residues. V dropped 8 bases and J dropped 7; count of bases not matched to a gene: 6. Germline values: CDR1 LNHDA, CDR2 SQIVND (reference sequence). CDR3 residues: CASRGQGGTQYF. The DNA for the CDR3 is TGTGCCAGTCGAGGACAGGGAGGGACCCAGTACTTC.

This clone has only one observation. This chain uses TRBV4-1 with TRBJ1-1; D is uncertain. Germline V gene lookup returns CDR1 MGHRA and CDR2 YSYEKL. V was cut by 2 bases and J by 5 bases, with 12 bases left in between. The CDR3 has 14 amino acids. CDR3 sequence: CASSQLPRETEAFF. The CDR3 nucleotides are TGCGCCAGCAGCCAATTACCTAGAGAGACTGAAGCTTTCTTT.

On this clone: An end of the junction differs from the germline gene, which may be a read error. This rearrangement joins TRBV7-9 to TRBJ2-7; 8 nucleotides line up with TRBD1. The germline V gene encodes CDR1 SEHNR and CDR2 FQNEAQ (reference sequence). The length of the CDR3 is 12 residues. The CDR3 nucleotides are TGTGCCAGCAGCCGGGACAGGTCATCGATCGACTTC. Translation gives CASSRDRSSIDF.

CDR3 loop: CASRTGQGGFNEQFF. The CDR3 DNA reads TGTGCCAGCAGAACGGGACAGGGTGGCTTCAATGAGCAGTTCTTC. The rearrangement joins TRBV2 to TRBJ2-1; 9 nucleotides align to TRBD1. The CDR3 loop spans 15 amino acids. Per the germline V gene, CDR1 is SNHLY and CDR2 is FYNNEI. V trimming: 6 bases; J trimming: 6 bases; junction bases outside the gene matches: 9.

J is TRBJ2-7 and V is TRBV28; 7 bases are a match to TRBD2. There are 16 residues in the CDR3. CDR1 MDHEN and CDR2 SYDVKM come from the germline V gene. V trimming: 3 bases; J trimming: 1 base; junction bases outside the gene matches: 9. CDR3: CASSLGGSTGSYEQYF. DNA for the CDR3: TGTGCCAGCAGTTTGGGGGGGTCTACTGGGTCCTACGAGCAGTACTTC.

V usage is TRBV6-5 and J usage is TRBJ2-3; 9 positions match TRBD2. CDR1 and CDR2 from the germline V gene are MNHEY and SVGAGI. The junction had 7 bases not matched to a gene; V was cut back by 0 bases and J by 6 bases. The CDR3 sequence is 16 residues long. The CDR3 nucleotides read TGTGCCAGCAGTTACTCTGGCGGGGGGGCTTGGGATACGCAGTATTTT. This codes for CASSYSGGGAWDTQYF.

The chain couples TRBV3-1 (or the pseudogene TRBV3-2) to TRBJ2-7, with 11 positions matching TRBD1. V shed 3 bases, J shed 6 bases, and the junction held 7 bases outside the gene matches. Looked up from germline, CDR1 is LGHDT and CDR2 is YNNKEL (reference sequence). This CDR3 has 15 residues. As DNA, the CDR3 is TGTGCCAGCAGCCACTGGGACAGGGGGGCTTCCGAGCAGTACTTC. Its translation: CASSHWDRGASEQYF.

J is TRBJ2-7 and V is TRBV9; 9 bases match TRBD2. CDR3 length: 16 residues. CDR1 is SGDLS and CDR2 is YYNGEE in the germline V gene. Losses at the gene ends were 2 bases for V and 5 bases for J; bases not matched to a gene: 11. The CDR3 is CASSVLAGGPLNEQYF. Here the CDR3 DNA reads TGTGCCAGCAGCGTCTTGGCGGGGGGGCCTCTAAACGAGCAGTACTTC. The whole variable domain, filled in from reference TRBV9 and TRBJ2-7, reads DSGVTQTPKHLITATGQRVTLRCSPRSGDLSVYWYQQSLDQGLQFLIQYYNGEERAKGNILERFSAQQFPDLHSELNLSSLELGDSALYFCASSVLAGGPLNEQYFGPGTRLTVT.

The CDR3 sequence is CAISESISGGYGYTF. CDR3 coding DNA: TGTGCCATCAGTGAGTCGATCAGCGGTGGCTATGGCTACACCTTC. The V gene is TRBV10-3, the J gene TRBJ1-2; D ambiguous. The germline gives CDR1 ENHRY, CDR2 SYGVKD. The V end was cut by 0 bases, the J end by 4 bases, with 12 bases between. The CDR3 loop spans 15 amino acids.

This chain links TRBV4-2 with TRBJ1-1, with D perhaps TRBD1 (5 bases). The CDR3 covers 15 residues. Trimming left V 2 bases short and J 1 base short, with 11 bases between. Germline V gives CDR1 LGHNA, CDR2 YNFKEQ. DNA for the CDR3: TGTGCCAGCAGCCAAAGCGGGGGGAAGAACACTGAAGCTTTCTTT. Protein sequence: CASSQSGGKNTEAFF.

The V and J genes are TRBV5-5 and TRBJ1-5, with TRBD1 matching 9 bases. CDR3 length: 16 residues. Per germline, CDR1 SGHKS and CDR2 YYEKEE (reference sequence). Germline trimming cut 3 bases from V and 7 bases from J; bases unmatched to any gene: 11. The CDR3 loop is CASSYGTGSKGQPQHF. The CDR3 DNA follows: TGTGCCAGCAGCTACGGGACAGGGTCTAAGGGGCAGCCCCAGCATTTT.

The chain couples TRBV5-4 to TRBJ2-5; no firm D call. This CDR3 contains 14 residues. Per germline, CDR1 SGHNT and CDR2 YYREEE (reference sequence). Trimming took 0 bases from V and 2 from J, leaving 8 bases between them. The CDR3 reads CASSLGSEQETQYF. In DNA form, the CDR3 reads TGTGCCAGCAGCTTGGGGTCAGAACAAGAGACCCAGTACTTC. The full variable domain, in which reference TRBV5-4 and TRBJ2-5 provide the parts outside the CDR3, is ETGVTQSPTHLIKTRGQQVTLRCSSQSGHNTVSWYQQALGQGPQFIFQYYREEENGRGNFPPRFSGLQFPNYSSELNVNALELDDSALYLCASSLGSEQETQYFGPGTRLLVL.

This clone was picked up one time. CDR3: CASGTPSTDTQYF. The DNA of the CDR3 is TGTGCCAGTGGGACACCTAGCACAGATACGCAGTATTTT. The chain combines TRBV28 with TRBJ2-3, with a tentative D call TRBD1 (6 bases). This CDR3 contains 13 residues. The V and J ends lost 9 bases and 0 bases respectively, with 10 bases between them. Germline lookup yields CDR1 MDHEN and CDR2 SYDVKM.

In this sample, this clone turned up a few times. The rearrangement uses TRBV10-3 and TRBJ1-2; D is possibly TRBD1 (5 bases). CDR1 is ENHRY, CDR2 SYGVKD, per germline. The CDR3 runs to 13 residues. V gave up 0 bases and J gave up 8 bases, with 10 bases separating them. The chain's CDR3 is CAISESRDRGYTF. CDR3 DNA: TGTGCCATCAGTGAGTCCAGGGATCGGGGCTACACCTTC.

The CDR3 bases are TGTGCCAGCAGCGTCCAGGATTCTGGAAACACCATATATTTT. This codes for CASSVQDSGNTIYF. The chain employs TRBV9 and TRBJ1-3, with no clear D. The germline V gene has CDR1 SGDLS and CDR2 YYNGEE. V gave up 2 bases and J gave up 1 base, with 7 bases separating them. This CDR3 spans 14 amino acids.

The V and J genes are TRBV28 and TRBJ2-1; TRBD2 matches 12 bases. The CDR3 runs 15 residues. With 6 bases clipped from V and 2 bases from J, the junction kept 2 bases outside the gene matches. Germline V gives CDR1 MDHEN, CDR2 SYDVKM. Here the CDR3 DNA reads TGTGCCAGCAGCCGACTAGCGGGGGCCTACAATGAGCAGTTCTTC. Protein: CASSRLAGAYNEQFF.

This clone has only one observation. The CDR3 nucleotides are TGTGCCAGCAGTTACCCTGTACAGGTATGGAACACTGAAGCTTTCTTT. It specifies CASSYPVQVWNTEAFF. V and J are TRBV6-2 or TRBV6-3 and TRBJ1-1, with D tentatively TRBD1 (5 bases). CDR1 and CDR2 from the germline V gene are MNHEY and SVGEGT. The CDR3 is 16 residues long. V lost 2 bases and J lost 1, with 14 bases in between.

The rearrangement uses TRBV11-2 and TRBJ1-5; possibly TRBD1 for D (5 bases). CDR3 length equals 14 residues. Germline CDR1 is SGHAT and CDR2 is FQNNGV. Trimming pared 3 bases from V and 7 bases from J, leaving 13 bases between. The CDR3 region has the DNA TGTGCCAGCAGCTTGGGAGGGGTTCACCAGCCCCAGCATTTT. Translating gives CASSLGGVHQPQHF.

The rearrangement joins TRBV5-1 to TRBJ2-3; D is perhaps TRBD2 (6 bases). The CDR3 contains 14 residues. Trimming pared 4 bases from V and 1 base from J, leaving 10 bases between. Germline CDR1 SGHRS, CDR2 YFSETQ. CDR3 loop: CASSAGPGTDTQYF. The DNA for the CDR3 is TGCGCCAGCAGCGCGGGACCTGGCACAGATACGCAGTATTTT.

V gene TRBV20-1 combines with J gene TRBJ1-1; no clear D. This CDR3 region has 11 residues. V gave up 3 bases and J gave up 5 bases, with 7 bases separating them. Germline V gene data show CDR1 as DFQATT and CDR2 as SNEGSKA (reference sequence). The CDR3 protein is CSARPSTEAFF. Here the CDR3 DNA reads TGCAGTGCTAGGCCCAGTACTGAAGCTTTCTTT.